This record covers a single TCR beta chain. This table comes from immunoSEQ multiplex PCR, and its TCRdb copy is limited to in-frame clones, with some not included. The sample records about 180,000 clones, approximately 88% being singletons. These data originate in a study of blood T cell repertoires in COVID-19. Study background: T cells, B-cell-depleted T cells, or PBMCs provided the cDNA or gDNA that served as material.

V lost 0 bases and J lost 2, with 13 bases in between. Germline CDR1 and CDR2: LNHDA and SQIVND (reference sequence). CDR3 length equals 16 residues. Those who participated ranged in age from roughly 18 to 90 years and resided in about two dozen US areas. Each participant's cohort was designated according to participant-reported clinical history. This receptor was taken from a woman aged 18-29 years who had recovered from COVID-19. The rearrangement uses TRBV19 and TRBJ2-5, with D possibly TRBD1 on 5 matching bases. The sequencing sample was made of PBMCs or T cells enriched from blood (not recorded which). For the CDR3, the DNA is TGTGCCAGTAGTATAGACCAGGCAGGGCTACAAGAGACCCAGTACTTC. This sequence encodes CASSIDQAGLQETQYF.